In this sample, the clone carrying this TCR beta chain is large. What it recognizes is unknown. CDR3 length equals 13 residues. Germline CDR1 and CDR2: SGHTA and FQGNSA. The ends lost 4 bases at V and 4 bases at J; junction bases unmatched: 3. This record comes from a study of T-cell memory formation after mild COVID-19. Notes on the study in general: Second-wave clones reaching peak frequency on day 37 lacked confirmed SARS-CoV-2 specificity. Prior to infection, memory already included some responding clones, suggesting cross-reactive memory joined.

The 5'RACE method, run with constant-segment primers, produced TCR alpha and TCR beta cDNA libraries (carrying sample barcodes and UMIs). One entry per CDR3 protein, called by TCRdb with MiXCR from the 5' RACE reads. The sample has 100,000 to 150,000 distinct CDR3 sequences, over 15% seen once; the top ten hold over 4%. Sequenced: PBMCs or a T cell subset sorted from them (not recorded which). The gene calls are TRBV7-2 and TRBJ1-1, with TRBD1 matching 7 bases. The source of this sequence is a man aged 18 to 29 who had mild COVID-19 (a few samples of this study predate the infection). Cell type and time point are not known. CDR3 nucleotide sequence: TGTGCCAGCAGCTACCGACAGGGCACTGAAGCTTTCTTT. Residues: CASSYRQGTEAFF.